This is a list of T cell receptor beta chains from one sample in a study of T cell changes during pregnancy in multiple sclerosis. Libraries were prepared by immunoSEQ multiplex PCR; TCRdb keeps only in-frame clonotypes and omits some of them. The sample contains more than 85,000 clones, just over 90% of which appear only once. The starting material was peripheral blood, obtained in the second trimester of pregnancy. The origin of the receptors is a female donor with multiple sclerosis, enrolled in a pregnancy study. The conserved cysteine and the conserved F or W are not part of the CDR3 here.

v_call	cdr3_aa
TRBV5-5	ASSLASSYEQY
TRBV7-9	ASSLARREELKNIQY
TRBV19	ASSLVPAHDYT
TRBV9	ASSPGEGGRGANTGELF
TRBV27	ASSLSFGGVNYGYT
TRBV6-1	ATPGGSAGNTIY
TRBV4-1	ASSRPQGKAF
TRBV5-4	ASSLDFTNTGELF
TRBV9	ASSVSGTGYEQY
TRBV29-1	SVGSASGRGEQF
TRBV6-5	ASSTQEVGVKLF
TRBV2	ASRVATVGNQPQH
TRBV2	ASSGLGGSTDTQY
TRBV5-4	ASSSGSGTSPYEQY
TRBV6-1	ASMGGEQGYT
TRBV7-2	ASSSGQADTQY
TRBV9	ASSVGGTPGETQY
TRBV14	ASSQVGTWSYEQY
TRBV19	ASSTLTGASNQPQH
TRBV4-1	ASSQPTTSGGAYEQY
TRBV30	AWRENRGAEQY
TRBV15	ATSRYTGVNSYEQY
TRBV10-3	AISEPTDRGRNGYT
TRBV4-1	ASSHHSGTGEIMNTEAF
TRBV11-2	ASSRLGLGGETQY
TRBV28	ASSGGGYAYGYT
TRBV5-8	ASRSQGNTYEQY
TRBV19	ASSAQGLSNQPQH
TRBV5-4	ASSPSGRAFNEQY
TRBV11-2	ASSLDGTAYEQY
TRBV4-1	ASSQEGQGNYGYT
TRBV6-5	ASKLGQGRTDTQY
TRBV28	ASRVAVTDTQY
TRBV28	ASSLAGATEEKLF
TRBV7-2	ASSFGTGGYEQY
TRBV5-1	ASSLGGPGSSWGYEQY
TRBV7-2	ASSLPAGDSPLH
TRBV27	ASSLYRTGGRTEAF
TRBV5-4	ASSPAGQGAYEQY
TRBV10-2	ASSENPGTGGGEQY